A single sample gave rise to the 26 T cell receptor beta chains below, sequenced in a study of response to subunit inactivated influenza vaccine. TCRdb re-called the RT-PCR reads through MiXCR, storing one row per CDR3 protein. This table holds hundreds of thousands of distinct CDR3 sequences, 6.5% to 8% found once. The specimen was PBMCs from blood, collected around 25 months after vaccination. The origin of the receptors is a man in his fifties or sixties who received an inactivated influenza vaccine.

This clonotype was seen a handful of times. The chain couples TRBV24-1 to TRBJ1-2; D gene unclear. The V and J ends lost 7 bases and 4 bases respectively, with 15 bases between them. The CDR3 runs to 14 residues. Germline V gene sequence: CDR1 KGHDR, CDR2 SFDVKD. The CDR3 DNA reads as TGTGCCACCAGCGTCGGGAGTGGCAGCTATGGCTACACCTTC. Translating it yields CATSVGSGSYGYTF.

This clonotype appeared a few times. The rearrangement links TRBV20-1 to TRBJ1-5, with TRBD1 identical over 7 bases. Trimming at V came to 6 bases and at J to 2 bases, leaving 13 bases not matched to a gene. This CDR3 is 16 amino acids long. Germline V CDR1 and CDR2: DFQATT, SNEGSKA (reference sequence). Written as DNA, the CDR3 is TGCAGTGCCCCCAGGACAGGAGGTCAGCGCAATCAGCCCCAGCATTTT. Translation: CSAPRTGGQRNQPQHF.

This clonotype was counted a few times. CDR3 in DNA: TGTGCCTTACAGGGAGGCAGCACTGAAGCTTTCTTT. Translation gives CALQGGSTEAFF. This chain connects TRBV30 to TRBJ1-1; TRBD1 is a possible D gene (6 bases). CDR1 GTSNPN and CDR2 SVGIG come from the germline V gene (reference sequence). V lost 7 bases to trimming and J lost 4 bases, with 13 bases between them. The CDR3 loop spans 12 amino acids.

This clonotype appeared many times. This chain joins TRBV24-1 and TRBJ2-1; a weak D match, TRBD2 (5 bases). Germline loops: CDR1 KGHDR, CDR2 SFDVKD. The CDR3 sequence is 15 residues long. Deletions cut 4 bases from V and 5 bases from J, with 14 bases between. For the CDR3, the DNA is TGTGCCACCAGTGAGGGGTCGGGGAAACACAATGAGCAGTTCTTC. Protein sequence: CATSEGSGKHNEQFF.

V gene TRBV28 combines with J gene TRBJ2-7, with TRBD1 identical over 10 bases. The CDR3 is 19 amino acids. With V trimmed by 5 bases and J by 4 bases, 20 bases remained unmatched. Germline values: CDR1 MDHEN, CDR2 SYDVKM. The CDR3 DNA reads as TGTGCCAGCAGTACCAGGGACAGGGGAGATGTGCGTAAAACATACGAGCAGTACTTC. Protein product: CASSTRDRGDVRKTYEQYF. Combining the CDR3 with reference TRBV28 and TRBJ2-7 gives the whole variable domain DVKVTQSSRYLVKRTGEKVFLECVQDMDHENMFWYRQDPGLGLRLIYFSYDVKMKEKGDIPEGYSVSREKKERFSLILESASTNQTSMYLCASSTRDRGDVRKTYEQYFGPGTRLTVT.

This clonotype was found a few times. This chain uses TRBV2 with TRBJ1-1, with D hard to call. Germline V gives CDR1 SNHLY, CDR2 FYNNEI. The CDR3 loop spans 14 amino acids. V was pared by 8 bases and J by 0 bases, with 13 bases between. The CDR3 reads CASLRLIMNTEAFF. CDR3 bases: TGTGCCAGCCTCAGACTGATCATGAACACTGAAGCTTTCTTT.

In its sample, this clonotype was seen many times. CDR3 protein: CASTPRPGDTEAFF. DNA for the CDR3: TGTGCCAGCACCCCTCGGCCGGGTGACACTGAAGCTTTCTTT. The rearrangement links TRBV27 to TRBJ1-1, with no clear D. Germline V lookup: CDR1 MNHEY, CDR2 SMNVEV (reference sequence). Trimming stripped 7 bases from V and 3 bases from J, with 15 bases between. The CDR3 length is 14 residues.

The rearrangement uses TRBV20-1 and TRBJ1-6; 8 nucleotides align to TRBD1. V lost 2 bases to trimming and J lost 9 bases; unmatched junction nucleotides: 3. The CDR3 is made up of 13 amino acids. Looked up from germline, CDR1 is DFQATT and CDR2 is SNEGSKA (reference sequence). The CDR3 sequence is CSARLDRVSPLHF. In DNA form, the CDR3 reads TGCAGTGCTAGATTGGACAGGGTTTCACCCCTCCACTTT.

This clonotype was counted only a few times. The chain uses TRBV5-8 and TRBJ2-3; TRBD2 aligns across 10 bases. V gave up 4 bases and J gave up 3 bases; unmatched junction bases: 5. CDR1 is SGHTS and CDR2 is YDEGEE in the germline V gene. The CDR3 loop spans 15 amino acids. CDR3 nucleotides: TGTGCCAGCAGCGCGAAACTAGCGGGGACAGATACGCAGTATTTT. This translates into CASSAKLAGTDTQYF.

This clonotype was seen more than once but under ten times. This rearrangement joins TRBV20-1 to TRBJ1-1; a weak D match, TRBD1 (6 bases). Trimming removed 4 bases from V and 1 base from J, with 13 bases in between. This CDR3 has 14 residues. The germline CDR1 and CDR2 sequences are DFQATT and SNEGSKA (reference sequence). This chain's CDR3 is CSAKTDSSNTEAFF. In nucleotides, the CDR3 is TGCAGTGCTAAGACGGACAGCTCGAACACTGAAGCTTTCTTT.

This clonotype was detected many times. CDR3 protein: CSAIPASEQFF. The CDR3, as DNA: TGCAGTGCTATCCCCGCTTCGGAGCAGTTCTTC. The chain combines TRBV20-1 with TRBJ2-1; D gene uncertain. Between the trimmed V and J ends, which lost 4 bases and 10 bases, there was a span of 11 bases. The CDR3 covers 11 residues. Per the germline V gene, CDR1 is DFQATT and CDR2 is SNEGSKA (reference sequence).

This clonotype showed up just a few times. The chain has TRBV29-1 and TRBJ1-2; the D gene is possibly TRBD1 (5 bases). The length of the CDR3 is 13 residues. CDR1 and CDR2 (germline): SQVTM, ANQGSEA. Trimming removed 4 bases from V and 2 bases from J, with 11 bases in between. The CDR3 reads CSVAPAGNYGYTF. Written as DNA, the CDR3 is TGCAGCGTTGCGCCGGCAGGGAACTATGGCTACACCTTC.

This clonotype was counted a few times. V is TRBV5-6 and J is TRBJ1-2; TRBD1 is a possible D gene (6 bases). Deletions cut 0 bases from V and 7 bases from J, with 16 bases between. CDR3 length: 15 residues. Germline-derived CDR1 and CDR2 are SGHDT and YYEEEE. CDR3 amino acids: CASSLAWEQGSGYTF. As DNA, the CDR3 is TGTGCCAGCAGCTTGGCATGGGAACAGGGCTCTGGCTACACCTTC.

This clonotype was counted between two and nine times. The V call is TRBV4-1, the J call TRBJ1-1, with no clear D. The CDR3 length is 14 residues. CDR1 is MGHRA and CDR2 is YSYEKL in the germline V gene. V was cut by 0 bases and J by 3 bases, with 8 bases left in between. The CDR3 region is CASSQEGPYTEAFF. In nucleotides, the CDR3 is TGCGCCAGCAGCCAAGAGGGCCCCTACACTGAAGCTTTCTTT.

This clonotype showed up many times. J is TRBJ1-5 and V is TRBV29-1; tentatively, D is TRBD1 (5 bases). Trimming removed 6 bases from V and 4 bases from J, with 16 bases in between. CDR1 is SQVTM, CDR2 ANQGSEA, per germline. This CDR3 is built from 14 residues. The CDR3 coding sequence is TGCAGCGTCCGCGGGACGGACCCTAATCAGCCCCAGCATTTT. This translates into CSVRGTDPNQPQHF.

Many counts were recorded for this clonotype. The chain joins TRBV20-1 to TRBJ2-1; a possible D gene is TRBD1 (6 bases). CDR3 length: 15 residues. V was cut by 0 bases and J by 6 bases, with 15 bases left in between. The V gene's germline CDR1 is DFQATT and CDR2 SNEGSKA (reference sequence). DNA for the CDR3: TGCAGTGCTAGAGATCGAGGCAGGGGAGCCAATGAGCAGTTCTTC. The encoded protein is CSARDRGRGANEQFF.

In its sample, this clonotype was seen many times. The chain recombines TRBV5-1 with TRBJ1-2, with D hard to call. V lost 0 bases and J 2 bases, leaving 8 bases between the germline ends. Germline values: CDR1 SGHRS, CDR2 YFSETQ. The CDR3 spans 14 residues. The chain's CDR3 is CASSLDTRNYGYTF. DNA for the CDR3: TGCGCCAGCAGCTTGGACACCCGGAACTATGGCTACACCTTC.

This clonotype was picked up many times. CDR3 residues: CSAIRGALNNEQFF. DNA for the CDR3: TGCAGTGCTATACGGGGGGCACTAAACAATGAGCAGTTCTTC. V is TRBV20-1 and J is TRBJ2-1; D may be TRBD2 (7 bases). CDR3 size: 14 residues. CDR1 and CDR2 from the germline V gene are DFQATT and SNEGSKA (reference sequence). V lost 4 bases to trimming and J lost 5 bases, with 15 bases between them.

This clonotype occurred a few times. The chain links TRBV3-1 to TRBJ1-5; TRBD1 might be the D (6 bases). Trimming removed 3 bases from V and 2 bases from J, with 14 bases in between. CDR3 length equals 16 residues. Per the germline V gene, CDR1 is LGHDT and CDR2 is YNNKEL (reference sequence). The CDR3 reads CASSQRGAWGNQPQHF. The CDR3 DNA reads as TGTGCCAGCAGCCAGCGGGGGGCGTGGGGCAATCAGCCCCAGCATTTT.

The chain uses TRBV7-2 and TRBJ2-3; 11 bases line up with TRBD2. V shed 0 bases and J 5 bases; nucleotides not matched to a gene: 10. Germline assignment: CDR1 SGHTA and CDR2 FQGNSA. This CDR3 region has 18 residues. Here the CDR3 DNA reads TGTGCCAGCAGCTTAGCTCCCGGCCTAGCGGGGGGAAAAGATACGCAGTATTTT. Protein sequence: CASSLAPGLAGGKDTQYF.

The J gene is TRBJ2-4, the V gene TRBV6-1, with D possibly being TRBD1 (5 bases). The CDR3 is made up of 15 amino acids. Germline V gene sequence: CDR1 MNHNS, CDR2 SASEGT. V was cut by 6 bases and J by 0 bases, with 12 bases left in between. The CDR3 spells CASSRVGQAKNIQYF. The CDR3 bases are TGTGCCAGCAGCCGTGTGGGGCAAGCCAAAAACATTCAGTACTTC.

The chain combines TRBV4-2 with TRBJ2-1, with 10 positions matching TRBD2. The CDR3 consists of 19 residues. The V segment lost 0 bases and the J segment 5 bases; nucleotides outside the gene matches: 13. CDR1 is LGHNA, CDR2 YNFKEQ, per germline. Written as DNA, the CDR3 is TGTGCCAGCAGCCAAGAATTCCAGGGGAGCGGGGGGGCGAACAATGAGCAGTTCTTC. This translates into CASSQEFQGSGGANNEQFF.

The rearrangement links TRBV30 to TRBJ2-2; D possibly corresponds to TRBD1 (6 bases). Trimming pared 2 bases from V and 5 bases from J, leaving 6 bases between. The CDR3 runs 12 residues. Per the germline V gene, CDR1 is GTSNPN and CDR2 is SVGIG (reference sequence). The CDR3 region is CAWSRGTGELFF. DNA for the CDR3: TGTGCCTGGAGTAGGGGGACCGGGGAGCTGTTTTTT.

This clonotype showed up just a few times. The rearrangement joins TRBV5-1 to TRBJ2-7, with 10 bases fitting TRBD2. Germline V gene data show CDR1 as SGHRS and CDR2 as YFSETQ. V was clipped by 4 bases and J by 4 bases; unmatched bases: 11. There are 16 residues in the CDR3. CDR3 region: CASSPISSGGRYEQYF. The CDR3 coding sequence is TGCGCCAGCAGCCCCATATCTAGCGGGGGCCGATACGAGCAGTACTTC.

This clonotype was seen many times. This sequence joins TRBV9 and TRBJ2-5; TRBD2 agrees at 7 bases. Trimming cost V 4 bases and J 0 bases; bases outside gene matches: 6. Germline V gene lookup returns CDR1 SGDLS and CDR2 YYNGEE. The CDR3 spans 15 residues. CDR3 sequence: CASSFGTINQETQYF. The CDR3 region has the DNA TGTGCCAGCAGCTTCGGGACTATCAACCAAGAGACCCAGTACTTC. Full variable domain (rest looked up from reference TRBV9 and TRBJ2-5): DSGVTQTPKHLITATGQRVTLRCSPRSGDLSVYWYQQSLDQGLQFLIQYYNGEERAKGNILERFSAQQFPDLHSELNLSSLELGDSALYFCASSFGTINQETQYFGPGTRLLVL.

The chain links TRBV11-2 to TRBJ2-7, with TRBD1 matching over 9 bases. Trimming at V came to 5 bases and at J to 2 bases, leaving 7 bases not matched to a gene. The CDR3 sequence is 15 residues long. Germline assignment: CDR1 SGHAT and CDR2 FQNNGV. DNA of the CDR3: TGTGCCAGCAGCGATCGGACAGGGGTGACCTACGAGCAGTACTTC. Its translation is CASSDRTGVTYEQYF.